What follows are 22 T cell receptor beta chains derived from one specimen sequenced in a study. TCRdb recomputed calls from the 5' RACE reads with MiXCR, one row per CDR3 protein. In the table there are 8,500 to 14,000 distinct CDR3 sequences, about 50% of which are singletons. The sequenced sample consisted of tumor-infiltrating naive CD4+ T cells sorted from the breast tumor. Subset denoted: naive CD4+ T cells, CD4+CD45RA+CD25-. The receptors were sampled from a female donor with breast cancer.

This clonotype was detected only a few times. The chain carries TRBV27 and TRBJ1-2; D may be TRBD1 (5 bases). V shed 6 bases and J shed 3 bases, with 11 bases lying between them. The CDR3 loop spans 13 amino acids. Germline V lookup: CDR1 MNHEY, CDR2 SMNVEV (reference sequence). In DNA, the CDR3 is TGTGCCAGCAGGAGGGGCAGAGACTATGGCTACACCTTC. It encodes CASRRGRDYGYTF.

The chain is built from TRBV7-2 and TRBJ1-1; D is undetermined. The CDR3 consists of 12 residues. The germline V gene encodes CDR1 SGHTA and CDR2 FQGNSA. Between the trimmed V and J ends, which lost 1 base and 8 bases, there was a span of 8 bases. The CDR3 DNA is TGTGCCAGCAGCTTAGGCAGGCAAGAAGCTTTCTTT. It yields the protein CASSLGRQEAFF.

This clonotype turned up a few times. The chain combines TRBV6-2 or TRBV6-3 with TRBJ1-2; 10 bases are a match to TRBD1. CDR1 and CDR2 (germline): MNHEY, SVGEGT. This CDR3 spans 15 amino acids. V lost 5 bases, J lost 8 bases, and 11 bases stayed unmatched. The CDR3 DNA reads as TGTGCCAGCAGTAGCGACAGGGGGCGCTTCGACGGCTACACCTTC. Residues: CASSSDRGRFDGYTF.

This clonotype was seen only a few times. The chain carries TRBV20-1 and TRBJ2-7, with a tentative D call TRBD1 (6 bases). V lost 0 bases and J lost 5, with 11 bases in between. Per germline, CDR1 DFQATT and CDR2 SNEGSKA (reference sequence). The CDR3 length is 13 residues. The CDR3 DNA follows: TGCAGTGCTAGAGATGACAGGTTCCACGAGCAGTACTTC. Amino acids: CSARDDRFHEQYF.

V and J are TRBV6-5 and TRBJ2-3; 10 bases agree with TRBD1. Per germline, CDR1 MNHEY and CDR2 SVGAGI. Trimming removed 0 bases from V and 14 bases from J; junction bases left unmatched: 11. The CDR3 length is 15 residues. This CDR3 reads CASSYSWDRGSILYF. In DNA form, the CDR3 reads TGTGCCAGCAGTTACTCTTGGGACAGGGGAAGTATTCTGTATTTT.

The J gene is TRBJ2-1, the V gene TRBV5-1; D may be TRBD2 (5 bases). V was pared by 2 bases and J by 7 bases, with 10 bases between. This CDR3 is built from 13 residues. Per germline, CDR1 SGHRS and CDR2 YFSETQ. CDR3 sequence reads: CASSFRGLNEQFF. As DNA, the CDR3 is TGCGCCAGCAGCTTCCGGGGATTAAATGAGCAGTTCTTC.

This clonotype was detected a few times. The chain combines TRBV2 with TRBJ2-7, with D maybe TRBD2 (6 bases). The CDR3 is made up of 12 amino acids. Looked up from germline, CDR1 is SNHLY and CDR2 is FYNNEI. Trimming shortened V by 4 bases and J by 7 bases, and 11 bases separated the two germline ends. CDR3 amino acids: CASSVRAGEQYF. In nucleotides, the CDR3 is TGTGCCAGCAGTGTACGTGCGGGAGAGCAGTACTTC.

By sample fraction, this clonotype is hyperexpanded (1% or more). This sequence joins TRBV7-2 and TRBJ2-3, with TRBD2 identical over 10 bases. Trimming removed 0 bases from V and 9 bases from J; junction bases left unmatched: 0. Germline lookup yields CDR1 SGHTA and CDR2 FQGNSA. The CDR3 is 13 residues long. The DNA of the CDR3 is TGTGCCAGCAGCTTAGCGACTAGCGGGACGCAGTATTTT. It translates to CASSLATSGTQYF.

This clonotype was observed a single time. This chain connects TRBV24-1 to TRBJ2-3, with TRBD2 as a possible D gene (6 bases). CDR3 length equals 17 residues. Germline V gene sequence: CDR1 KGHDR, CDR2 SFDVKD. V lost 4 bases to trimming and J lost 0 bases, with 16 bases between them. The CDR3 spells CATSDIGLLNSTDTQYF. CDR3 nucleotides: TGTGCCACCAGTGACATCGGACTACTGAATAGCACAGATACGCAGTATTTT.

This clonotype was counted a few times. V and J are TRBV7-9 and TRBJ2-5, with 7 bases lining up with TRBD2. V lost 5 bases to trimming and J lost 1 base; unmatched junction nucleotides: 7. The CDR3 runs 15 residues. Germline V gene sequence: CDR1 SEHNR, CDR2 FQNEAQ (reference sequence). The chain's CDR3 is CASSGILASQETQYF. Here the CDR3 DNA reads TGTGCCAGCAGCGGAATACTAGCGTCCCAAGAGACCCAGTACTTC.

CDR3 protein: CASSRPGLAGETYEQYF. The DNA of the CDR3 is TGTGCCAGCAGCAGGCCGGGACTAGCGGGTGAAACCTACGAGCAGTACTTC. The rearrangement joins TRBV28 to TRBJ2-7, with TRBD2 identical over 12 bases. With V trimmed by 6 bases and J by 2 bases, 11 bases remained unmatched. The CDR3 contains 17 residues. The V gene's germline CDR1 is MDHEN and CDR2 SYDVKM. The variable domain in full, with the rest retrieved from reference TRBV28 and TRBJ2-7, is DVKVTQSSRYLVKRTGEKVFLECVQDMDHENMFWYRQDPGLGLRLIYFSYDVKMKEKGDIPEGYSVSREKKERFSLILESASTNQTSMYLCASSRPGLAGETYEQYFGPGTRLTVT.

The table lists this clonotype with a few counts. The chain recombines TRBV6-5 with TRBJ1-1; D unresolved. The CDR3 spans 15 residues. Per germline, CDR1 MNHEY and CDR2 SVGAGI. The V gene lost 5 bases and the J gene lost 5 bases, with 18 bases spanning the gap. Here the CDR3 reads CASSQYVSGLTEAFF. The CDR3 DNA reads as TGTGCCAGCAGTCAATATGTATCCGGGCTGACTGAAGCTTTCTTT.

This sequence joins TRBV3-1 and TRBJ1-1; the match to TRBD1 covers 7 bases. There are 15 residues in the CDR3. Germline assignment: CDR1 LGHDT and CDR2 YNNKEL (reference sequence). J gave up 5 bases and V 2 bases, and 8 bases lay outside the gene matches. CDR3 region: CASSQRITGDTEAFF. The CDR3 DNA follows: TGTGCCAGCAGCCAACGTATTACAGGGGATACTGAAGCTTTCTTT.

There are a few counts of this clonotype. J is TRBJ1-1 and V is TRBV5-6; D not resolved. Trimming removed 4 bases at V and 4 bases at J, with 14 bases between. Germline V gene lookup returns CDR1 SGHDT and CDR2 YYEEEE. The CDR3 consists of 14 residues. CDR3 bases: TGTGCCAGCAGCAACCATTTTGGCAGCACTGAAGCTTTCTTT. It encodes CASSNHFGSTEAFF.

This clonotype was counted between two and nine times. The V and J genes are TRBV3-1 and TRBJ2-7; 11 bases match TRBD1. Germline CDR1 is LGHDT and CDR2 is YNNKEL (reference sequence). There are 14 residues in the CDR3. The J segment lost 0 bases and the V segment lost 8 bases, leaving 3 bases of the junction unmatched. CDR3 in DNA: TGTGCCAGCGGGGACAGGGGGTCCTCCTACGAGCAGTACTTC. This sequence encodes CASGDRGSSYEQYF.

The J gene is TRBJ1-1, the V gene TRBV7-8; D is undetermined. The germline V gene has CDR1 SGHVS and CDR2 FQNEAQ. Trimming pared 2 bases from V and 3 bases from J, leaving 4 bases between. The CDR3 has 12 residues. The CDR3 is CASSLQDTEAFF. The CDR3 DNA reads TGTGCCAGCAGCTTACAAGACACTGAAGCTTTCTTT.

V is TRBV20-1 and J is TRBJ2-1; D is uncertain. The CDR3 is made up of 14 amino acids. The V gene's germline CDR1 is DFQATT and CDR2 SNEGSKA (reference sequence). CDR3 DNA sequence: TGCAGCGCCCCCGGGCCGTTGTCTGGCAATGAGCAGTTCTTC. Amino acid sequence: CSAPGPLSGNEQFF.

The chain combines TRBV5-1 with TRBJ2-7, with D perhaps matching TRBD2 (6 bases). The CDR3 covers 14 residues. The V end was cut by 0 bases, the J end by 0 bases, with 7 bases between. Germline V gives CDR1 SGHRS, CDR2 YFSETQ. The CDR3 region has the DNA TGCGCCAGCAGCTTGGACGGGAGCTCCTACGAGCAGTACGTC. Translating gives CASSLDGSSYEQYV.

Notes on this clonotype: Germline is not matched at one junction end, which may reflect a read error. The chain uses TRBV20-1 and TRBJ1-1, with D hard to call. CDR1 is DFQATT, CDR2 SNEGSKA, per germline (reference sequence). This CDR3 is built from 13 residues. CDR3 loop: CSARDLGYPEAFF. The CDR3 DNA sequence: TGCAGTGCTAGAGATCTGGGGTACCCTGAAGCTTTCTTC.

The gene calls are TRBV20-1 and TRBJ2-1; 11 bases line up with TRBD2. The CDR3 sequence is 15 residues long. The V gene's germline CDR1 is DFQATT and CDR2 SNEGSKA (reference sequence). V shed 5 bases and J 10 bases; nucleotides not matched to a gene: 13. The CDR3 nucleotides read TGCAGTGCTTCTGCACTAGCGGGAGACCCTCTGGAGCAGTTCTTC. Amino acid sequence: CSASALAGDPLEQFF.

In this sample, this clonotype turned up a few times. The J gene is TRBJ2-3, the V gene TRBV12-3 or TRBV12-4; D ambiguous. V lost 5 bases and J 10 bases, leaving 13 bases between the germline ends. CDR3 length: 12 amino acids. This chain's CDR3 is CASSTQDLAQYF. The CDR3 region has the DNA TGTGCCAGCAGTACACAAGATTTGGCGCAGTATTTT.

The chain couples TRBV6-2 or TRBV6-3 to TRBJ2-3; 7 nucleotides match TRBD1. Germline CDR1 and CDR2: MNHEY and SVGEGT. CDR3 size: 15 residues. The junction had 9 bases not matched to a gene; V was cut back by 6 bases and J by 3 bases. In DNA, the CDR3 is TGTGCCAGCAGCCCCGCAGGGGGATTTACAGATACGCAGTATTTT. The encoded protein is CASSPAGGFTDTQYF.